This T cell receptor (beta chain) was captured in a study of T cells after yellow fever vaccination. The CDR3 sequence is 15 residues long. The germline CDR1 and CDR2 sequences are SGHRS and YFSETQ. V lost 0 bases and J 1 base, leaving 10 bases between the germline ends. This clonotype was observed a few times. The study made its TCR cDNA through 5'RACE template switching. That step introduced a universal primer site along with UMIs. TCRdb re-analysed the 5' RACE reads in MiXCR, keeping a single row per CDR3 protein. The data contain hundreds of thousands of distinct CDR3 sequences, roughly an eighth of them singletons.

The rearrangement uses TRBV5-1 and TRBJ2-5; TRBD1 is a possible D gene (6 bases). Sample: PBMCs, taken on the day of the yellow fever booster vaccination. The receptor was derived from a man younger than 45 who received the YFV17D yellow fever vaccine. The CDR3 here is CASSLVGGRQETQYF. CDR3 nucleotide sequence: TGCGCCAGCAGCTTGGTTGGGGGCCGCCAAGAGACCCAGTACTTC.